A single T cell receptor (beta chain) is shown here with its context. This sample was included in a study of blood T cell repertoires in COVID-19. Clones were sequenced by immunoSEQ multiplex PCR, and TCRdb holds only the in-frame ones, with some missing. The sample holds 130,000 to 150,000 clones, more than 75% seen once. V lost 3 bases and J lost 10, with 6 bases in between. Germline loops: CDR1 MNHEY, CDR2 SMNVEV (reference sequence). CDR3 length: 10 amino acids. Sequenced material: peripheral blood. The chain combines TRBV27 with TRBJ1-1, with D possibly TRBD1 on 5 matching bases. This receptor was obtained from a woman in her 70s with COVID-19, enrolled during active disease. The CDR3 bases are TGTGCCAGCAGTTTCGGGGGAGCTTTCTTT. Residues: CASSFGGAFF.